This T cell receptor (beta chain) was captured by sequencing in a study of blood T cell repertoires in COVID-19. Overall study: Samples came from the United States, Italy and Spain, spanning acute and convalescent COVID-19. Sample material is recorded as cDNA or gDNA derived from T cells, B-cell-depleted T cells, or PBMCs.

CDR3 length: 11 amino acids. CDR1 is DFQATT and CDR2 is SNEGSKA in the germline V gene (reference sequence). V dropped 5 bases and J dropped 3 bases, with 4 bases sitting between them. TCRdb keeps only in-frame clones here, not all; method: immunoSEQ multiplex PCR. The sample holds some 140,000 clones, about four fifths seen once. The chain is built from TRBV20-1 and TRBJ2-2; D is unresolved. The sequencing input was peripheral blood. The source is a woman of 80 years or more with acute or convalescent COVID-19. CDR3 sequence reads: CSAYYTGELFF. The CDR3 DNA is TGCAGTGCTTACTACACCGGGGAGCTGTTTTTT.